The 3 T cell receptor beta chains below come from one sample, sequenced in a study of T cell repertoires in cytomegalovirus infection. TCRdb itself ran the reads through MiXCR, one entry per CDR3 protein. The table shows approximately 700,000 distinct CDR3 sequences, with 35% occurring only once. Source material: PBMCs. The receptors derive from a human donor in good health (CMV status not recorded). Some clones in this sample may be carry-over from other donors' samples.

The chain couples TRBV10-3 to TRBJ1-5, with D possibly being TRBD1 (6 bases). The CDR3 totals 16 residues. The V end was cut by 3 bases, the J end by 2 bases, with 14 bases between. The germline gives CDR1 ENHRY, CDR2 SYGVKD. The CDR3 loop is CAISDLGAGGNQPQHF. The CDR3 DNA sequence: TGTGCCATCAGTGATTTGGGGGCTGGGGGCAATCAGCCCCAGCATTTT.

This chain connects TRBV20-1 to TRBJ1-2, with TRBD1 identical over 8 bases. V lost 7 bases, J lost 4 bases, and 5 bases stayed unmatched. Germline-derived CDR1 and CDR2 are DFQATT and SNEGSKA (reference sequence). The CDR3 has 12 amino acids. CDR3 sequence: CSEGQGLYGYTF. The CDR3 coding sequence is TGCAGTGAAGGACAGGGCCTCTATGGCTACACCTTC.

With regard to this clonotype: One junction end does not reproduce the germline sequence, and a read error may be involved. The chain couples TRBV29-1 to TRBJ2-4; 8 positions agree with TRBD2. CDR1 is SQVTM, CDR2 ANQGSEA, per germline. The CDR3 totals 14 residues. The CDR3 DNA reads as TGCAGCGTTGCCCGAGCGGGAGCCAAAACCATTCAGTACTTC. This encodes CSVARAGAKTIQYF.